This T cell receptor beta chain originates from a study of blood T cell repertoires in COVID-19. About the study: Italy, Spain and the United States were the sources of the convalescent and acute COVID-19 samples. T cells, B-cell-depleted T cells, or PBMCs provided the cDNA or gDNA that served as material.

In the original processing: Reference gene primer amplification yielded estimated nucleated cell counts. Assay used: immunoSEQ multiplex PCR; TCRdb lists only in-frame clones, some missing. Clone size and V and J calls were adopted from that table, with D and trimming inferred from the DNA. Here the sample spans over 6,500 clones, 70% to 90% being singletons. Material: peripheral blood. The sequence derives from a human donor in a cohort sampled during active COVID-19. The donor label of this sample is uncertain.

The CDR3: CASSPYKEALAKNIQYF. The CDR3 DNA reads as TGTGCCAGCAGCCCTTATAAGGAGGCGTTAGCCAAAAACATTCAGTACTTC. V usage is TRBV5-6 and J usage is TRBJ2-4; D is possibly TRBD2 (5 bases). The germline gives CDR1 SGHDT, CDR2 YYEEEE. The CDR3 loop spans 17 amino acids. V gave up 4 bases and J gave up 0 bases, with 17 bases separating them.